The rows below give T cell receptor beta chains drawn from one sample of a study of shared clonotypes between healthy human individuals. Libraries were prepared by immunoSEQ multiplex PCR; TCRdb keeps only in-frame clonotypes and omits some of them. The data hold some 2,100,000 clones, with 90% to 96% observed a single time. Sequenced input: naive CD4+ T cells sorted from blood. These receptors all come from a man younger than 35 in good health. Each CDR3 is given with its conserved first and last residue. D genes are given only for firm matches. Clone size, where shown, is once, few, many, or a class for clones that have expanded.

v_call	d_call	j_call	clone_size	cdr3_nt	cdr3_aa
TRBV6-1	-	TRBJ2-6	-	TGTGCCAGCAGTGTGGGGCACTCTGGGGCCAACGTCCTGACTTTC	CASSVGHSGANVLTF
TRBV14	TRBD1	TRBJ2-1	-	TGTGCCAGCAGCCGGGACAGGGGGCTCAATGAGCAGTTCTTC	CASSRDRGLNEQFF
TRBV5-1	TRBD1	TRBJ2-5	-	TGCGCCAGCAGCTTCGGGACAGGGGGGATCGGAGAGACCCAGTACTTC	CASSFGTGGIGETQYF
TRBV19	-	TRBJ1-1	-	TGTGCCAGCTCCCCGGGGGGGACTGAAGCTTTCTTT	CASSPGGTEAFF
TRBV7-6	TRBD2	TRBJ2-5	-	TGTGCCAGCAGCTCTGGGACTAGCGGGTTCCAAGAGACCCAGTACTTC	CASSSGTSGFQETQYF
TRBV18	TRBD2	TRBJ2-5	once	TGTGCCAGCTCAACTTTACAGACTAGCGGCCAAGAGACCCAGTACTTC	CASSTLQTSGQETQYF
TRBV6-5	-	TRBJ1-3	-	TGTGCCAGCAGTTACTCGCAGACGGGAGAAGGCTCCATATATTTT	CASSYSQTGEGSIYF
TRBV5-1	-	TRBJ1-4	once	TGCGCCAGCAGCGTTAACCAGGGAGGCTTCAATGAAAAACTGTTTTTT	CASSVNQGGFNEKLFF
TRBV19	-	TRBJ1-5	-	TGTGCCAGTAGTTTTCTGGGCTCGGGCAATCAGCCCCAGCATTTT	CASSFLGSGNQPQHF
TRBV10-3	-	TRBJ2-2	-	TGTGCCATCAACACAATGCGAGGCGGACAGAACGGGGAGCTGTTTTTT	CAINTMRGGQNGELFF
TRBV14	-	TRBJ2-3	-	TGTGCCAGCAGCCAACAAAAACTACCCGATACGCAGTATTTT	CASSQQKLPDTQYF
TRBV4-1	TRBD2	TRBJ2-5	-	TGCGCCAGCAGCCAAGATGGGACTAGCGGGACGAGGGGAGAGACCCAGTACTTC	CASSQDGTSGTRGETQYF
TRBV6-1	TRBD1	TRBJ2-7	-	TGTGCCAGCAGGGTAGGACAGGGCGTTACGAGGGAGCAGTACTTC	CASRVGQGVTREQYF
TRBV19	-	TRBJ2-6	-	TGTGCCAGTAGTATCCGGGACTCTGGGGCCAACGTCCTGACTTTC	CASSIRDSGANVLTF
TRBV4-3	-	TRBJ2-7	-	TGCGCCAGCAGCCAAGATTTTGGCCTGGGGACCTACGAGCAGTACTTC	CASSQDFGLGTYEQYF
TRBV6-1	TRBD1	TRBJ1-5	-	TGTGCCAGCAGTGAAGCAAGGACAGGGGGCAGGTATCAGCCCCAGCATTTT	CASSEARTGGRYQPQHF
TRBV5-1	-	TRBJ1-2	once	TGCGCCAGCAGCCCTACCTGGACCTCTAACTATGGCTACACCTTC	CASSPTWTSNYGYTF
TRBV2	-	TRBJ1-4	once	TGTGCCAGCAGTGAAAGTGTGGCTGGGGAAAAACTGTTTTTT	CASSESVAGEKLFF
TRBV28	-	TRBJ2-7	-	TGTGCCAGCAGTTTGGAGGGTATGGTTTTCCTCTTC	CASSLEGMVFLF
TRBV5-6	-	TRBJ1-2	-	TGTGCCAGCAGCTTGCGGGATGGCTACACCTTC	CASSLRDGYTF
TRBV10-3	-	TRBJ1-2	-	TGTGCCATCAGTGAGTTGGATAGCTATGGCTACACCTTC	CAISELDSYGYTF
TRBV4-2	-	TRBJ1-4	-	TGTGCCAGCAGCCAAGATTCTGGGGCTAATGAAAAACTGTTTTTT	CASSQDSGANEKLFF
TRBV6-5	TRBD2	TRBJ2-3	-	TGTGCCAGCAGCCGGGGGACTAGCGGGTCCCCTACGCAGTATTTT	CASSRGTSGSPTQYF
TRBV4-3	-	TRBJ2-1	once	TGCGCCAGCAGCCAAGATGCCGTCCCGCTTTTAAGCTCCTACAATGAGCAGTTCTTC	CASSQDAVPLLSSYNEQFF
TRBV7-2	TRBD2	TRBJ2-1	-	TGTGCCAGCAGCTTAATTGTCCTAGCGGGAGCCAATGAGCAGTTCTTC	CASSLIVLAGANEQFF
TRBV5-5	-	TRBJ1-4	-	TGTGCCAGCGATGACCCGGGAGGTGAAGAAAAACTGTTTTTT	CASDDPGGEEKLFF
TRBV7-7	-	TRBJ2-7	-	TGTGCTAGCAGCTTACATCGGAGCTCCTACGAGCAGTACTTC	CASSLHRSSYEQYF
TRBV5-1	-	TRBJ1-5	-	TGCGCCAGCAGCCTAGAAACAGGGATCAATCAGCCCCAGCATTTT	CASSLETGINQPQHF
TRBV11-2	-	TRBJ2-7	-	TGTGCCAGCAGCTCCCTGACTAGTCTCCCCTACGAGCAGTACTTC	CASSSLTSLPYEQYF
TRBV5-1	-	TRBJ1-3	-	TGCGCCAGCAGGCCGATCTCTGGAAACACCATATATTTT	CASRPISGNTIYF
TRBV5-1	-	TRBJ2-4	-	TGCGCCAGCAGACAGGATGGAAACATTCAGTACTTC	CASRQDGNIQYF
TRBV5-1	-	TRBJ1-6	-	TGCGCCAGCAGCTTGGGTGATAATTCACCCCTCCACTTT	CASSLGDNSPLHF
TRBV5-6	-	TRBJ2-3	-	TGTGCCAGCAGTCACAGATTTACGCAGTATTTT	CASSHRFTQYF
TRBV30	-	TRBJ1-5	-	TGTGCCTGGAGGACAGGCCTCGATCAGCCCCAGCATTTT	CAWRTGLDQPQHF
TRBV10-3	TRBD1	TRBJ2-1	-	TGTGCCATCAGGCAGGGGGATGAGCAGTTCTTC	CAIRQGDEQFF